This TCR beta chain was observed in a study of T cell clonality in common variable immunodeficiency. Study-wide results and limits: Shared TCRbeta clones were fewer between CVID subjects than controls.

Data came from immunoSEQ multiplex PCR; TCRdb stores just in-frame clones and leaves some out. The sample includes approximately 44,000 clones, none of them occurring once. In germline, CDR1 is SGHRS, CDR2 YFSETQ. V was clipped by 2 bases and J by 2 bases, with 11 bases between them. The CDR3 totals 14 residues. This clone was picked up many times. The target antigen is unknown. Read data end 3 residues before the CDR3 end; the end is taken from the germline J gene. The V call is TRBV5-1, the J call TRBJ2-7; D is unclear. This sequence originates from a person aged 18 to 69 in good health. The sequencing input was peripheral blood mononuclear cells. CDR3 protein: CASSFSPDAYEQYF. The CDR3 bases that were read are TGCGCCAGCAGCTTTAGCCCTGACGCCTACGAG.